A single T cell receptor (beta chain) is shown here with its context. Antigen: not known. With V trimmed by 4 bases and J by 3 bases, 10 bases remained unmatched. CDR1 and CDR2 from the germline V gene are SGHKS and YYEKEE (reference sequence). CDR3 length: 17 residues. Healthy bone marrow donors made up the donors. The data stem from a study of cytomegalovirus exposure and HLA in healthy donors. Findings and limits, study-wide: Under in vitro conditions, three CMV-associated chains were confirmed as specific for CMV antigens. Reportedly, diagnosis of cytomegalovirus status by the classifier showed high specificity and sensitivity.

The PCR made use of 60 Vbeta and 13 Jbeta primers. TCRdb's copy holds only in-frame clones and misses some; the assay was immunoSEQ multiplex PCR. The sample records about 96,000 clones, around 60% being singletons. Sequenced input: PBMCs. The sequence came from a man aged 55-75 years in good health and CMV-seronegative. J is TRBJ2-1 and V is TRBV5-5, with TRBD1 matching 10 bases. The CDR3 loop is CASSGGTGDTIYNEQFF. The CDR3, as DNA: TGTGCCAGCAGCGGAGGGACAGGGGACACCATCTACAATGAGCAGTTCTTC.